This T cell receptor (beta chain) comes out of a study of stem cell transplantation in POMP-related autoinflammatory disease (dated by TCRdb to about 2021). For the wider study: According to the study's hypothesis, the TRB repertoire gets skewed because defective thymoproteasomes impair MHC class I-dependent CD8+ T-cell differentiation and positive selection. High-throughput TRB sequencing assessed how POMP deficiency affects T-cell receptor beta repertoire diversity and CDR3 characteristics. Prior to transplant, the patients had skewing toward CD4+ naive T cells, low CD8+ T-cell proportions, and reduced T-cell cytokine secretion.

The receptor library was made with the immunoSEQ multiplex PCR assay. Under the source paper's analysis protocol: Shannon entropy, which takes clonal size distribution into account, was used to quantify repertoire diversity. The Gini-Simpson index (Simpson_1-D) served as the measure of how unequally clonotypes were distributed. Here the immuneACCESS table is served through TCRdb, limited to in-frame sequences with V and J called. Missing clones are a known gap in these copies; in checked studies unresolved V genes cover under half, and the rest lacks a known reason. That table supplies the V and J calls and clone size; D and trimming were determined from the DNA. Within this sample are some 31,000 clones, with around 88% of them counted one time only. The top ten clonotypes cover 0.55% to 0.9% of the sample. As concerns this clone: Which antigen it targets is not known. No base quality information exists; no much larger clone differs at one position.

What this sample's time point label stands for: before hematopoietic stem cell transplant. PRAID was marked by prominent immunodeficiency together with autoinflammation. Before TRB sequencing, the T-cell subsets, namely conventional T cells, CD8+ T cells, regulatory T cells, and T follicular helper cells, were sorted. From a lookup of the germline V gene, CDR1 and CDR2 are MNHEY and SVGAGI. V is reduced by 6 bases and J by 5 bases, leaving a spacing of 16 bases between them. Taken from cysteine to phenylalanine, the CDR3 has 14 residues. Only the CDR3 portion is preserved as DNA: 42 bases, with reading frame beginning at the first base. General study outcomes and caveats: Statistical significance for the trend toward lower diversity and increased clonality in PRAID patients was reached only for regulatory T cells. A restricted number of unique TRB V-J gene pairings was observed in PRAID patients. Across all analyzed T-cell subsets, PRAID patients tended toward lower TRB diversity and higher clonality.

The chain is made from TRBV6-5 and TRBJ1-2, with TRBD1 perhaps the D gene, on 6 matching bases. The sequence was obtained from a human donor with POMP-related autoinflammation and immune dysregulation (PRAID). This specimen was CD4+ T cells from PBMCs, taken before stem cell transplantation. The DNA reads TGTGCCAGCAGCCCACAGGGCCACCCATATGGCTACACCTTC. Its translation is CASSPQGHPYGYTF.